This TCR beta chain was observed in a study of CD4 T cells in relation to SARS-CoV-2 and coronaviruses. V was trimmed by 0 bases and J by 6 bases, leaving 10 bases between them. CDR3 length: 14 amino acids. Germline values: CDR1 SGHAT, CDR2 FQNNGV. Profiling relied on immunoSEQ multiplex PCR, and the TCRdb table lists in-frame clones only, not all of them. The sample records about 26,000 clones, over 60% being singletons. Points on this clone: The antigen is unknown.

Unexposed donor CD4+ T cells date from about 2011-2019, before the COVID-19 pandemic. After about 10 days of culture, CD4+ T cells were isolated. Sequenced material: CD4+ T cells from PBMCs, cultured in vitro. This clonotype originated in a human donor in good health. This chain connects TRBV11-2 to TRBJ2-3; D call uncertain. CDR3 residues: CASSLEWAEDTQYF. The CDR3 DNA sequence: TGTGCCAGCAGCTTAGAGTGGGCGGAGGATACGCAGTATTTT.